The 19 T cell receptor beta chains below all came from one sample that was sequenced in a study of blood T cell repertoires in COVID-19. Here immunoSEQ multiplex PCR was the method, and the copy in TCRdb shows in-frame clones only, minus some. The sample lists around 81,000 clones; roughly three quarters were seen once. The sample consisted of peripheral blood. These receptors originate from a human donor in a cohort sampled during active COVID-19.

The rearrangement uses TRBV30 and TRBJ1-5, with 8 bases identical to TRBD1. CDR3 length: 14 residues. Per the germline V gene, CDR1 is GTSNPN and CDR2 is SVGIG (reference sequence). Trimming at V came to 2 bases and at J to 2 bases, leaving 2 bases not matched to a gene. The DNA of the CDR3 is TGTGCCTGGAGTCAGGGGGCGGGCAATCAGCCCCAGCATTTT. This codes for CAWSQGAGNQPQHF.

In DNA, the CDR3 is TGTGCCAGCAGCCGGGACAGCGCGGATGAAAAACTGTTTTTT. Its translation: CASSRDSADEKLFF. The chain recombines TRBV5-4 with TRBJ1-4; TRBD1 matches at 7 bases. Germline V CDR1 and CDR2: SGHNT, YYREEE (reference sequence). Trimming took 4 bases from V and 6 from J; bases not matched to a gene: 6. The CDR3 totals 14 residues.

This sequence joins TRBV6-1 and TRBJ1-4, with D possibly matching TRBD1 (5 bases). V was clipped by 0 bases and J by 10 bases, with 9 bases between them. Germline V lookup: CDR1 MNHNS, CDR2 SASEGT. This CDR3 is built from 13 residues. CDR3 DNA: TGTGCCAGCAGTGAAGCGGGGGGAGGAAAACTGTTTTTT. Protein sequence: CASSEAGGGKLFF.

This clone was seen a single time. The chain links TRBV4-1 to TRBJ1-5; tentatively, D is TRBD1 (6 bases). The CDR3 runs 20 residues. With 0 bases removed from V and 0 bases from J, the gap between germline ends came to 21 bases. In germline, CDR1 is MGHRA, CDR2 YSYEKL. The CDR3 DNA sequence: TGCGCCAGCAGCCAAGATTCGGCAGGGGTGGCGGATAGTAGCAATCAGCCCCAGCATTTT. Residues: CASSQDSAGVADSSNQPQHF.

This clone occurred once. The chain links TRBV2 to TRBJ2-1, with 12 bases that match TRBD2. Germline V lookup: CDR1 SNHLY, CDR2 FYNNEI. This CDR3 comprises 15 residues. With 4 bases clipped from V and 9 bases from J, the junction kept 7 bases outside the gene matches. The CDR3, as DNA: TGTGCCAGCAGTGTAGCTAGCGGGAGGGCTGCTGAGCAGTTCTTC. Translated: CASSVASGRAAEQFF.

The V and J genes are TRBV7-8 and TRBJ1-1; 9 bases are a match to TRBD1. Looked up from germline, CDR1 is SGHVS and CDR2 is FQNEAQ. V shed 5 bases, J shed 0 bases, and the junction held 4 bases outside the gene matches. CDR3 length: 15 residues. This chain's CDR3 is CASSQRTGVNTEAFF. DNA for the CDR3: TGTGCCAGCAGCCAGAGGACAGGGGTGAACACTGAAGCTTTCTTT.

This clone was recorded a few times. The CDR3 reads CASTNLLTGEQFF. CDR3 nucleotides: TGTGCCAGTACTAACCTGTTGACGGGTGAGCAGTTCTTC. J is TRBJ2-1 and V is TRBV2; D call uncertain. Germline V gene lookup returns CDR1 SNHLY and CDR2 FYNNEI. Trimming left V 9 bases short and J 9 bases short, with 18 bases between. The CDR3 runs to 13 residues.

The rearrangement links TRBV28 to TRBJ2-1; 10 nucleotides align to TRBD2. Germline lookup yields CDR1 MDHEN and CDR2 SYDVKM. The CDR3 runs 16 residues. Trimming removed 5 bases from V and 7 bases from J; junction bases left unmatched: 11. The CDR3 here is CASSLPSGRDSNEQFF. The CDR3 DNA follows: TGTGCCAGCAGTCTCCCGAGCGGGAGGGATTCTAATGAGCAGTTCTTC.

The chain joins TRBV9 to TRBJ2-5, with 12 nucleotides matching TRBD2. The J segment lost 2 bases and the V segment lost 4 bases, leaving 6 bases of the junction unmatched. The CDR3 length is 16 residues. Germline CDR1 is SGDLS and CDR2 is YYNGEE. CDR3 protein: CASSPSGRALQETQYF. The CDR3 bases are TGTGCCAGCAGCCCTAGCGGGAGGGCCCTTCAAGAGACCCAGTACTTC.

The chain uses TRBV7-2 and TRBJ2-1, with a possible D match to TRBD1 (5 bases). The CDR3 sequence is 14 residues long. Germline CDR1 and CDR2: SGHTA and FQGNSA. The V and J ends lost 1 base and 8 bases respectively, with 12 bases between them. In nucleotides, the CDR3 is TGTGCCAGCAGCTTAGGGGGCGGAACAGATGAGCAGTTCTTC. Protein product: CASSLGGGTDEQFF.

V is TRBV2 and J is TRBJ1-5, with a weak D call TRBD1 (6 bases). The CDR3 has 15 residues. Germline assignment: CDR1 SNHLY and CDR2 FYNNEI. The ends were cut back, 2 bases at V and 1 base at J, with 9 bases in the middle. The CDR3 sequence is CASSERGGSNQPQHF. As DNA, the CDR3 is TGTGCCAGCAGTGAAAGGGGGGGCAGCAATCAGCCCCAGCATTTT. The full variable domain, its missing parts supplied by reference TRBV2 and TRBJ1-5, is EPEVTQTPSHQVTQMGQEVILRCVPISNHLYFYWYRQILGQKVEFLVSFYNNEISEKSEIFDDQFSVERPDGSNFTLKIRSTKLEDSAMYFCASSERGGSNQPQHFGDGTRLSIL.

V is TRBV6-4 and J is TRBJ1-1, with a weak D call TRBD1 (6 bases). Trimming pared 5 bases from V and 3 bases from J, leaving 10 bases between. In germline, CDR1 is MRHNA, CDR2 SNTAGT. This CDR3 has 13 residues. The CDR3 DNA reads TGTGCCAGCAGTCTACAGGGTGACACTGAAGCTTTCTTT. Protein: CASSLQGDTEAFF.

Only one count was recorded for this clone. The chain recombines TRBV5-1 with TRBJ1-3, with D possibly being TRBD1 (5 bases). Trimming left V 3 bases short and J 2 bases short, with 9 bases between. The germline V gene encodes CDR1 SGHRS and CDR2 YFSETQ. The length of the CDR3 is 14 residues. The CDR3 DNA reads TGCGCCAGCAGCTCAGACAGAGCTGGAAACACCATATATTTT. Its protein is CASSSDRAGNTIYF. Full variable domain (remainder filled in from reference TRBV5-1 and TRBJ1-3): KAGVTQTPRYLIKTRGQQVTLSCSPISGHRSVSWYQQTPGQGLQFLFEYFSETQRNKGNFPGRFSGRQFSNSRSEMNVSTLELGDSALYLCASSSDRAGNTIYFGEGSWLTVV.

The count of this clone is one. This chain connects TRBV12-3 or TRBV12-4 to TRBJ1-5, with no clear D. The V end lost 8 bases, the J end lost 0 bases, and 8 bases lay between the germline ends. The CDR3 is made up of 13 amino acids. The CDR3 DNA sequence: TGTGCCAGCCGAGGGTTTAGCAATCAGCCCCAGCATTTT. Translation gives CASRGFSNQPQHF.

This chain links TRBV6-1 with TRBJ2-4; 13 positions agree with TRBD2. V lost 3 bases to trimming and J lost 0 bases; unmatched junction nucleotides: 2. The CDR3 sequence is 17 residues long. CDR1 is MNHNS, CDR2 SASEGT, per germline. The CDR3 DNA reads TGTGCCAGCAGTGAGGGACTAGCGGGACTAGCCAAAAACATTCAGTACTTC. This gives the protein CASSEGLAGLAKNIQYF.

The CDR3: CASSPVEGAGGANVLTF. As DNA, the CDR3 is TGTGCCAGCAGCCCCGTGGAGGGGGCGGGAGGGGCCAACGTCCTGACTTTC. The V and J genes are TRBV9 and TRBJ2-6, with a possible D match to TRBD1 (7 bases). The CDR3 is 17 residues long. Germline-derived CDR1 and CDR2 are SGDLS and YYNGEE. Trimming removed 4 bases from V and 4 bases from J, with 18 bases in between.

CDR3: CASSQGLAGVTDTQYF. The CDR3 nucleotides read TGTGCCAGCAGCCAAGGACTAGCGGGGGTCACAGATACGCAGTATTTT. The chain joins TRBV5-8 to TRBJ2-3; 13 bases match TRBD2. Germline CDR1 is SGHTS and CDR2 is YDEGEE. The CDR3 is 16 residues long. V lost 4 bases and J lost 2; bases outside the gene matches: 4.

V usage is TRBV5-1 and J usage is TRBJ2-6, with 10 bases fitting TRBD1. The CDR3 extends over 17 amino acids. The J segment lost 0 bases and the V segment lost 4 bases, leaving 4 bases of the junction unmatched. Germline CDR1 and CDR2: SGHRS and YFSETQ. The CDR3 is CASSADRGDSGANVLTF. DNA of the CDR3: TGCGCCAGCAGCGCGGACAGGGGGGACTCTGGGGCCAACGTCCTGACTTTC. The whole variable domain, filled in from reference TRBV5-1 and TRBJ2-6, reads KAGVTQTPRYLIKTRGQQVTLSCSPISGHRSVSWYQQTPGQGLQFLFEYFSETQRNKGNFPGRFSGRQFSNSRSEMNVSTLELGDSALYLCASSADRGDSGANVLTFGAGSRLTVL.

The chain carries TRBV27 and TRBJ1-2; tentative D call: TRBD1 (5 bases). V was clipped by 8 bases and J by 2 bases, with 18 bases between them. In germline, CDR1 is MNHEY, CDR2 SMNVEV (reference sequence). The CDR3 contains 15 residues. In DNA, the CDR3 is TGTGCCAGCCGAGACCTGGGGCAGTCCAACTATGGCTACACCTTC. The encoded protein is CASRDLGQSNYGYTF.